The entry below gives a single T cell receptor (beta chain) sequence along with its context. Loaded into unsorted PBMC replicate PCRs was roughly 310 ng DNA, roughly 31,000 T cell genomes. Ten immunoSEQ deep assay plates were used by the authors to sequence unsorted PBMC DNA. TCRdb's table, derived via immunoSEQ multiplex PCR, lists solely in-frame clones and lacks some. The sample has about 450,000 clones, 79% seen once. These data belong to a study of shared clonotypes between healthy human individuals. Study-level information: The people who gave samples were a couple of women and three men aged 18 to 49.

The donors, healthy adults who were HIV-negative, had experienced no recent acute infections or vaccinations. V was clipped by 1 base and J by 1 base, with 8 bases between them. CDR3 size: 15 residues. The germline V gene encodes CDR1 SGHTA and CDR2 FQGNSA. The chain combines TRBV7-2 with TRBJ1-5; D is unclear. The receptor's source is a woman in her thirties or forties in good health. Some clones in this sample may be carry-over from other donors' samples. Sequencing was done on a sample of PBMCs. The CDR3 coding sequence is TGTGCCAGCAGCTTAGTATGGGGAAGCAATCAGCCCCAGCATTTT. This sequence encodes CASSLVWGSNQPQHF.